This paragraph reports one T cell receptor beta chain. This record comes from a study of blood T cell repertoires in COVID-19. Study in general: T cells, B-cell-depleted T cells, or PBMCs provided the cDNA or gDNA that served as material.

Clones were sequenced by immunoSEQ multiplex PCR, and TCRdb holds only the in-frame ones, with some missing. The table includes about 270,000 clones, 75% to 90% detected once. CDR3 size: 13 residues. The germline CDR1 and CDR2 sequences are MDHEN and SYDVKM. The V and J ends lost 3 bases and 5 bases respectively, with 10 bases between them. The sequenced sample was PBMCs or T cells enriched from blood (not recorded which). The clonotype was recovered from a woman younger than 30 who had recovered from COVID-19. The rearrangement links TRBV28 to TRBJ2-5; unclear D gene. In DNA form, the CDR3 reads TGTGCCAGCAGTTTTGAGTTGGGCGAGACCCAGTACTTC. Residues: CASSFELGETQYF.